The clone carrying this T cell receptor beta chain has just a few counts. The antigen is undetermined. This entry comes from a study of T-cell memory formation after mild COVID-19. Study-wide findings and caveats: Second-wave clones that peaked on day 37 lacked confirmed SARS-CoV-2 specificity. Cross-reactive memory seemingly joined, as some responding clones were found in pre-infection memory.

This CDR3 is 19 amino acids long. Unmatched junction bases numbered 13, after V lost 2 bases and J lost 0 bases. Germline V lookup: CDR1 DFQATT, CDR2 SNEGSKA (reference sequence). TCRdb itself ran the 5' RACE reads through MiXCR, one entry per CDR3 protein. Of some 270,000 distinct CDR3 sequences in the sample, 15% were seen once. Sequences were obtained from PBMCs or a T cell subset sorted from them (not recorded which). The chain employs TRBV20-1 and TRBJ1-5; 10 nucleotides agree with TRBD1. This clonotype was obtained from an adult woman who had mild COVID-19 (a few samples of this study predate the infection). Cell type and time point are not known. The CDR3 loop reads CSARLMLGQGRGSNQPQHF. The CDR3, as DNA: TGCAGTGCTAGACTCATGTTGGGACAGGGGAGAGGTAGCAATCAGCCCCAGCATTTT.